This T cell receptor (beta chain) was obtained from a study of graft-versus-host responses after intestinal transplantation. For the study at large: Recipients had transplants, and these were multivisceral, liver-intestinal, or isolated intestinal.

Worth noting for this clone: Its antigen is undetermined.

The CDR3 extends over 14 amino acids. The germline gives CDR1 MNHNS, CDR2 SASEGT. V was pared by 2 bases and J by 7 bases, with 12 bases between. Measured with immunoSEQ multiplex PCR; TCRdb has only the in-frame clones, and not every one. The sample holds 70,000 to 95,000 clones; just under 95% are singletons and the top ten take 0.95% to 1.3%. This chain links TRBV6-1 with TRBJ2-1, with D maybe TRBD1 (5 bases). The TCR was taken from a human donor who was the organ donor for an intestinal transplant. The source material was unstimulated CD8+ T cells sorted from spleen or lymph node cells, sampled before transplant. CDR3 nucleotide sequence: TGTGCCAGCAGTGAATATCAGGGTCAGAATGAGCAGTTCTTC. This gives the protein CASSEYQGQNEQFF.